The entry below gives a single T cell receptor beta chain sequence along with its context. The clone's antigen remains unknown. Within one base of it there is no much larger clone, and no base qualities were kept. The sample comes from a study of blood T cell repertoires in COVID-19 (dated by TCRdb to 2018 to 2020). The study in broad terms: The collaborator samples originated in the United States, Italy and Spain and spanned the acute and convalescent phases of COVID-19. The sample metadata nearly always contained a de-identified subject ID, COVID-19 status, age in years and sex. Where HLA class I and class II types were available, the types were taken from metadata supplied by the sample provider, not from assay-based typing. The dataset comprised deeply sampled blood TCRbeta repertoires from subjects exposed to, actively infected with, or recovered from COVID-19. The repertoires were made available in a free public database intended to serve as a resource for research on the immune response to SARS-CoV-2. Samples were obtained from the ongoing ImmuneRACE study (first 160 participants) and from approximately 1,200 subjects provided by 6 global collaborators. The material from the prospective study consisted of cDNA or gDNA derived from T cells, B-cell-depleted T cells, or PBMCs.

Overall study outcomes, separate from this receptor: The amount of clinical and demographic metadata varied by source and participant and was provided uncurated.

TCRbeta CDR3 regions were amplified from genomic DNA by means of the immunoSEQ Assay, a bias-controlled multiplex PCR. In the source study's methods: Nucleated cell counts per sample were estimated from amplification of reference gene primers within the assay. To quantify the absolute abundance of each unique TCRbeta CDR3 rearrangement, sequence reads were collapsed and filtered. For each sample, productive Simpson clonality was calculated as the square root of Simpson's diversity index across productive rearrangements. TCRdb stores this immuneACCESS table with in-frame sequences only. Part of the clones is absent; in the studies checked, under half of the shortfall reflects unresolved V genes, and no reason is known for the rest. V and J calls and clone size are as listed in that table; D and trimming were resolved from the DNA. The sample yields approximately 350,000 clones; 75% to 90% were counted once. Approximately 1% of the sample belongs to the ten largest clones.

The CDR3 goes from the cysteine to the phenylalanine over 16 residues. Just the 48-base CDR3 DNA is kept, in frame starting at base 1. V and J are trimmed by 1 base and 4 bases, and the gene matches miss 7 bases of the junction. CDR1 and CDR2 (LGHDT, YNNKEL) derive from the germline V gene (reference sequence). In the prospective study, participants were roughly 18 to 100 years old, resided in 24 geographic areas of the United States, and were enrolled through a virtual design. Cohort assignment in the prospective study relied on participant-reported clinical history from a screening survey and a study questionnaire. Recovered participants in ImmuneRACE Cohort 3 were defined as having two consecutive negative NP/OP PCR tests, clearance from a healthcare professional, or resolution of symptoms. In the prospective study, mobile phlebotomists collected whole blood, serum and a nasopharyngeal or oropharyngeal swab from each participant. Prospective study participants could optionally give additional blood draws and questionnaires over an approximately two-month period. Before DNA extraction, prospective study blood samples were shipped either frozen or at room temperature.

Sample: PBMCs or T cells enriched from blood (not recorded which). The TCR was taken from a man between 18 and 29 years old who had recovered from COVID-19. This chain is built from TRBV3-1 (or the pseudogene TRBV3-2) and TRBJ2-3, with 8 bases in between that match TRBD2. In nucleotide form, the sequence is TGTGCCAGCAGCCAAGCTTCGGGAGGGCCTGCAGATACGCAGTATTTT. This yields the protein CASSQASGGPADTQYF.